The clone carrying this T cell receptor (beta chain) was counted many times. What it binds is not known. In building TCR beta libraries, iRepertoire HTBI primers were used together with Arm-PCR of CDR3 regions. TCRdb re-derived calls from the multiplex PCR reads in MiXCR, one entry per CDR3 protein. Of 300,000 to 400,000 distinct CDR3 sequences in the sample, around 17% were seen once. Germline V gene lookup returns CDR1 SGHRS and CDR2 YFSETQ. The CDR3 is 13 residues long. V was trimmed by 4 bases and J by 10 bases, leaving 15 bases between them. Time point defined: newly diagnosed GD, antithyroid drugs for less than 3 months. From PBMCs, RNA was extracted and then used to make the TCR library. One endocrinology department in Xi'an, China, was where patients came from. This specimen belongs to a study of regulatory T cells in long-lasting Graves disease. Study-wide results and limits: Under persistent disease, TRBV28, TRBJ1-2 and TRBJ2-5 were used preferentially. Clonotypes that were public and shared totalled around 2,700 in persistent patients versus around 1,000 in new patients.

The same sample was also studied in work on T cells in Graves' hyperthyroidism and ophthalmopathy. That report adds: RT-PCR in the first round (using the HTBI primer set) targeted the TCR CDR3.

The chain couples TRBV5-1 to TRBJ2-1; either TRBD1 or TRBD2 may supply D (5 bases each). This receptor was identified in a man aged 40-49 years with Graves disease. Source: peripheral blood mononuclear cells (PBMCs), taken at new diagnosis, from a patient treated with antithyroid drugs. In DNA form, the CDR3 reads TGCGCCAGCAGCACAGGACCCGGGGACGAGCAGTTCTTC. Protein product: CASSTGPGDEQFF.